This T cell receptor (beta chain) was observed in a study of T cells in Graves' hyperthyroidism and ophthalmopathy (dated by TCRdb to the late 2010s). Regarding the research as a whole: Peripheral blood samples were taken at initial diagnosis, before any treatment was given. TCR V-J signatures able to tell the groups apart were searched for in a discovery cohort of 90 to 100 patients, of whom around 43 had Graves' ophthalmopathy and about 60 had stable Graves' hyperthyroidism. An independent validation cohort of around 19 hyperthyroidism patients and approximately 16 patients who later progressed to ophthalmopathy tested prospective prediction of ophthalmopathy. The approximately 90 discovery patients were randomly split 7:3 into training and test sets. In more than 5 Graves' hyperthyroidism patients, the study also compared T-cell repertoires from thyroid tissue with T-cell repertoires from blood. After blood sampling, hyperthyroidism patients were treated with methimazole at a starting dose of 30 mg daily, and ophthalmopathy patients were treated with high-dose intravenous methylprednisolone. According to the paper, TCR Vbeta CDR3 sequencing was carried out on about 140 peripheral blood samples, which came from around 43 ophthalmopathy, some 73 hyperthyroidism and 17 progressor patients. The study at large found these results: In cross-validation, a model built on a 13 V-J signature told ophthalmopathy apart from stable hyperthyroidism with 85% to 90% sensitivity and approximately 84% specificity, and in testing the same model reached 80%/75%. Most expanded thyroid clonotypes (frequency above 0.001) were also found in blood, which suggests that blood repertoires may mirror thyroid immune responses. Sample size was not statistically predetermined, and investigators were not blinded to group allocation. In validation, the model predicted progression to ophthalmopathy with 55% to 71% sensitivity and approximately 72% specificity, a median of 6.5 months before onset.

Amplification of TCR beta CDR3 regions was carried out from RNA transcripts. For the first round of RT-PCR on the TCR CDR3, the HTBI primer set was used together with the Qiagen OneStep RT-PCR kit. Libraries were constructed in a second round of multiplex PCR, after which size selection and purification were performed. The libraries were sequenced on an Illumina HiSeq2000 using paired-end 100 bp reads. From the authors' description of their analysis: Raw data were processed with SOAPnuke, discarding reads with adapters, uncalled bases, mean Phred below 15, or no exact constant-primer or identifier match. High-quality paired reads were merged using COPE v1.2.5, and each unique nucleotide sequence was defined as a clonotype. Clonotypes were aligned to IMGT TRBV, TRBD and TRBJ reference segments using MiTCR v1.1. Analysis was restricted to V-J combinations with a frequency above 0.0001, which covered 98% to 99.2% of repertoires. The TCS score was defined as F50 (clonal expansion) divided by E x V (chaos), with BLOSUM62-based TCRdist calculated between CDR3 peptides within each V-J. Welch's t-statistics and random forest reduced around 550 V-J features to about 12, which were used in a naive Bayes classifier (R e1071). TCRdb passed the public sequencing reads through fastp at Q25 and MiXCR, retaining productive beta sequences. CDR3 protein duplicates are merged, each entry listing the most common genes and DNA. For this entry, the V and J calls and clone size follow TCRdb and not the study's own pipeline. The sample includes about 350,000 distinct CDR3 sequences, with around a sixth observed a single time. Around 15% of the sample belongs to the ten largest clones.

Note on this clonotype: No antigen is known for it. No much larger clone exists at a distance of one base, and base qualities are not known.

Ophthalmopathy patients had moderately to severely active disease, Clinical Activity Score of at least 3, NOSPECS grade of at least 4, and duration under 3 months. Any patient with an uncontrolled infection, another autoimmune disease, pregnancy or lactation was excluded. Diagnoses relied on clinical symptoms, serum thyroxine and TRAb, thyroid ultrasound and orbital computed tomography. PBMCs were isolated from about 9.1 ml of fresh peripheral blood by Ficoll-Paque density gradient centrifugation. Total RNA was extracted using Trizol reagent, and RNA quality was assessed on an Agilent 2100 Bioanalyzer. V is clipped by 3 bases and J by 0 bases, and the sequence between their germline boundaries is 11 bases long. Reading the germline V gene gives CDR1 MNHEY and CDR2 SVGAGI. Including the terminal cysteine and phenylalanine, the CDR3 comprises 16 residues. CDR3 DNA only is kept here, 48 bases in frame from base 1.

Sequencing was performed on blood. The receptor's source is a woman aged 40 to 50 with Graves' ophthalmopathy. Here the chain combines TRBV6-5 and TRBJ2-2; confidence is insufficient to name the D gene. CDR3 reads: CASSYEAVTNTGELFF. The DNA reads TGTGCCAGCAGTTATGAGGCGGTAACGAACACCGGGGAGCTGTTTTTT.